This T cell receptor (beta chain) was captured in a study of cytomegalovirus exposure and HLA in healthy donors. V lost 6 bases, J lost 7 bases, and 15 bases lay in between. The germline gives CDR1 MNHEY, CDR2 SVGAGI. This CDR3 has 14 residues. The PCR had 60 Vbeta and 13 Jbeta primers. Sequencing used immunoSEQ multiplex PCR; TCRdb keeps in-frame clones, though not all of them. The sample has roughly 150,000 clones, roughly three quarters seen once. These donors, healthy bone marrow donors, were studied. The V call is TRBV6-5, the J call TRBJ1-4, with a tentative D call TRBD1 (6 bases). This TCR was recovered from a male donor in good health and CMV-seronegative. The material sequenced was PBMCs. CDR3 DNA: TGTGCCAGCAGCCCCCGGGACACACCTGAAAAACTGTTTTTT. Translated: CASSPRDTPEKLFF.